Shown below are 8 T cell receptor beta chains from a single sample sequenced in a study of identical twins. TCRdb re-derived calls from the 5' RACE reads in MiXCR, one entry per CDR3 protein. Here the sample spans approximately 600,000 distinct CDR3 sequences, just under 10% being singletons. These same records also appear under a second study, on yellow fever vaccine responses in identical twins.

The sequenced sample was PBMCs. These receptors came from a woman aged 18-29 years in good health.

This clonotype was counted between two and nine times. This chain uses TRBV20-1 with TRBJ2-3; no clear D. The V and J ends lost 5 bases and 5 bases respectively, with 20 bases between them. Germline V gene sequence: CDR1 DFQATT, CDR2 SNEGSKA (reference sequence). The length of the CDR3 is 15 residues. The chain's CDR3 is CSARVAATVRDTQYF. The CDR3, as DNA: TGCAGTGCTCGTGTGGCAGCCACGGTTCGAGATACGCAGTATTTT.

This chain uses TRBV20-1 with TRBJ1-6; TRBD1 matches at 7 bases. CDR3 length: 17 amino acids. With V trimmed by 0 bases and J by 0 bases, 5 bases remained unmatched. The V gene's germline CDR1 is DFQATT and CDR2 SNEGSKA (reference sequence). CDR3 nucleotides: TGCAGTGCTAGAGATTGGGGACAGAGCTCCTATAATTCACCCCTCCACTTT. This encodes CSARDWGQSSYNSPLHF.

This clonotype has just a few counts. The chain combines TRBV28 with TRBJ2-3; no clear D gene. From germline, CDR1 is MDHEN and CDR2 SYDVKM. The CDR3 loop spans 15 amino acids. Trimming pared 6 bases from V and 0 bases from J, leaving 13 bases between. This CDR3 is CASSRPMTSTDTQYF. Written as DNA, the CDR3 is TGTGCCAGCAGCCGTCCCATGACTAGCACAGATACGCAGTATTTT. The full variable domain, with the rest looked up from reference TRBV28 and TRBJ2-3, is DVKVTQSSRYLVKRTGEKVFLECVQDMDHENMFWYRQDPGLGLRLIYFSYDVKMKEKGDIPEGYSVSREKKERFSLILESASTNQTSMYLCASSRPMTSTDTQYFGPGTRLTVL.

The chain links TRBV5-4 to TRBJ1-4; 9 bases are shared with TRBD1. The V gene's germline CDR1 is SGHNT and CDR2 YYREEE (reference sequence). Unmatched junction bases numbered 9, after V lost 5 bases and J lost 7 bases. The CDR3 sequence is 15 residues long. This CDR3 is CASSSDRGISEKLFF. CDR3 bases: TGTGCCAGCAGTTCGGACAGGGGAATTAGTGAAAAACTGTTTTTT. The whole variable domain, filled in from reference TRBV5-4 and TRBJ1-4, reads ETGVTQSPTHLIKTRGQQVTLRCSSQSGHNTVSWYQQALGQGPQFIFQYYREEENGRGNFPPRFSGLQFPNYSSELNVNALELDDSALYLCASSSDRGISEKLFFGSGTQLSVL.

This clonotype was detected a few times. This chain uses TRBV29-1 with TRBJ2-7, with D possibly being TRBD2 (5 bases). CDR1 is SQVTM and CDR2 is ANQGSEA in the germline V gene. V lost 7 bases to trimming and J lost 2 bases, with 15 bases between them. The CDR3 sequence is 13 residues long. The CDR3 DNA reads TGCAGCGGCTGGACGGAGGAACCCTACGAGCAGTACTTC. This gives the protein CSGWTEEPYEQYF.

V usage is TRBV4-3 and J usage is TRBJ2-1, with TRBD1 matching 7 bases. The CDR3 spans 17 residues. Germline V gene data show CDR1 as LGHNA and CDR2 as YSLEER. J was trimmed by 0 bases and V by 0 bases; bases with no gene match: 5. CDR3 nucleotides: TGCGCCAGCAGCCAAGACTCGACAGGGAGCTCCTACAATGAGCAGTTCTTC. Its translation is CASSQDSTGSSYNEQFF.

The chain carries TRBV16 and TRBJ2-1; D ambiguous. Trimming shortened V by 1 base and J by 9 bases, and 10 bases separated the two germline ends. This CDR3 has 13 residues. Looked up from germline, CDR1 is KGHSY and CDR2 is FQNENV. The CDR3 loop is CASSQLKWGEQFF. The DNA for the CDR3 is TGTGCCAGCAGCCAATTAAAGTGGGGTGAGCAGTTCTTC.

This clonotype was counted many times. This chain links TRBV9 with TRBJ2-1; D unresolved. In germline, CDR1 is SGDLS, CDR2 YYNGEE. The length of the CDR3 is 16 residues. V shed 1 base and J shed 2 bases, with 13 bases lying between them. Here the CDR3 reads CASSVKMEQTYNEQFF. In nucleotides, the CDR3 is TGTGCCAGCAGCGTAAAAATGGAACAAACCTACAATGAGCAGTTCTTC.